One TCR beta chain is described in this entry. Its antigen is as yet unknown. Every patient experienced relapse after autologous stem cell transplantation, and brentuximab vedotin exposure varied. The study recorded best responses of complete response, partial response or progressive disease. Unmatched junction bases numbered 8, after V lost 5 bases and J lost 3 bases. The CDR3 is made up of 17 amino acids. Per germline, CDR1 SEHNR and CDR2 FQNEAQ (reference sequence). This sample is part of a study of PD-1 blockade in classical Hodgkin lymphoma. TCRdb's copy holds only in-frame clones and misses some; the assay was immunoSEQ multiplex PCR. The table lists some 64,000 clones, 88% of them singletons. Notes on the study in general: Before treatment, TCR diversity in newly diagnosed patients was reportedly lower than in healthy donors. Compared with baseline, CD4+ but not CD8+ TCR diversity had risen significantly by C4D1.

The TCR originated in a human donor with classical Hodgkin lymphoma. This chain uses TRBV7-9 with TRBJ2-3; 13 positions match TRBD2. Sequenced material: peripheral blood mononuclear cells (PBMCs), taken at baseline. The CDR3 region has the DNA TGTGCCAGCAGCCCAATAGGGACTAGCGGGGAAACAGATACGCAGTATTTT. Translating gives CASSPIGTSGETDTQYF.